The clone carrying this T cell receptor beta chain was detected ten times or more. Documented time point: patch test 3, about 24 weeks after DPC sensitization. Treatment specified: therapeutic diphenylcyclopropenone sensitization with weekly scalp DPC. This entry comes from a study of human T cells and chemical hapten exposure. On the study more broadly: A roughly 2 cm by roughly 2 cm inner upper arm patch received 2% DPC for sensitization.

The library tagged each cDNA molecule with unique molecular identifiers. TCRdb redid the calling of the RACE reads with MiXCR, one entry per CDR3 protein. Of just over 70,000 distinct CDR3 sequences listed, roughly 10% are singletons. This CDR3 region has 15 residues. The trim removed 5 bases at V and 1 base at J, leaving 4 bases unmatched. The germline CDR1 and CDR2 sequences are SGHAT and FQNNGV. Material: whole blood, obtained in connection with sensitization to the hapten diphenylcyclopropenone (DPC). The sequence derives from a woman aged 45-65 years with alopecia areata. Some clones in this sample may be carry-over from other donors' samples. The chain links TRBV11-2 to TRBJ2-5, with 10 bases matching TRBD2. The CDR3 sequence: CASSKLAGVQETQYF. DNA of the CDR3: TGTGCCAGCAGCAAGCTAGCGGGAGTCCAAGAGACCCAGTACTTC.